This TCR beta chain appears in the sequencing data of a study of blood T cells in healthy people across ages. Next came a second PCR, run for about 6 to 12 cycles, which used a sample-barcoded 5' primer along with a J-beta primer mix. Every sample produced at least 2.5 million CDR3-containing paired-end reads. TCRdb itself ran the 5' RACE reads through MiXCR, one entry per CDR3 protein. The sample consists of roughly 2 million distinct CDR3 sequences, around half of them appearing once. As for this clonotype: What it binds is not known.

The study drew donors from healthy Caucasian individuals in Russia aged roughly 6 to 95. Study conclusions and caveats: Not knowing donor CMV status may have confounded expanded clonotype changes. When one million T cells were used, diversity estimates were thought to be underestimates.

V lost 5 bases and J lost 11; bases outside the gene matches: 5. The germline CDR1 and CDR2 sequences are SEHNR and FQNEAQ (reference sequence). This CDR3 region has 12 residues. This clonotype originated in a woman between 40 and 55 years old in good health. This chain links TRBV7-9 with TRBJ2-5; 10 positions agree with TRBD2. The sequenced sample consisted of blood. Written as DNA, the CDR3 is TGTGCCAGCAGCGTTGGGACTAGCGTTCAGTACTTC. Protein sequence: CASSVGTSVQYF.